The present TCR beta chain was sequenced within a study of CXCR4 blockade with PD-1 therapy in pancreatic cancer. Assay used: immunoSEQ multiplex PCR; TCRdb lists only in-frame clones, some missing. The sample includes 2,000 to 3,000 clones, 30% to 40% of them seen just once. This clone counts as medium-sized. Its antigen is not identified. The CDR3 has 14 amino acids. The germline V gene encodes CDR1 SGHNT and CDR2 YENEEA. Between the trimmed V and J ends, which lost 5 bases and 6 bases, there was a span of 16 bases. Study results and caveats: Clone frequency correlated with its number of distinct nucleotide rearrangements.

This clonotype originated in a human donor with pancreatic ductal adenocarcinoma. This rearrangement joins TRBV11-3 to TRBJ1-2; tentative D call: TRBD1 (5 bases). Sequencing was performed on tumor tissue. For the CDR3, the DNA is TGTGCCAGCAGCCCCGGGACCTCACCCCATGGCTACACCTTC. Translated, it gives CASSPGTSPHGYTF.